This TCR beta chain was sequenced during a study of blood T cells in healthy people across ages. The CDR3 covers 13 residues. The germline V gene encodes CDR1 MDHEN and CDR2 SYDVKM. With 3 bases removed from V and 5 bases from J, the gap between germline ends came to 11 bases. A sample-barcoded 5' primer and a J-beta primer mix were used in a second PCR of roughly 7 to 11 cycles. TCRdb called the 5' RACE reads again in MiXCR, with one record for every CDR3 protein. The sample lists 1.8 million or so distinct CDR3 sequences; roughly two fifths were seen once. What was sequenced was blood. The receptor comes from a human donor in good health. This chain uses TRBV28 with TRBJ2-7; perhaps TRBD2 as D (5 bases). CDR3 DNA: TGTGCCAGCAGTTTGAGGGTGGTCCACGAGCAGTACTTC. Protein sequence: CASSLRVVHEQYF.